This T cell receptor (beta chain) was observed in a study of shared clonotypes between healthy human individuals (TCRdb year 2020). Broadly, across the study: A few men and a couple of women, aged 18 to 49 years, made up the cohort. For each donor, CD4 naive and CD4 memory were each run on three plates, CD8 naive on two plates, and CD8 memory on one plate. The study deeply sequenced blood TCR repertoires of five healthy adults to estimate repertoire size and the extent of clonotype sharing between individuals. Libraries were prepared and TCR repertoires were sequenced by different laboratories using diverse techniques, in order to increase sequencing depth and limit assay-specific biases. Each donor's leukapheresis produced roughly between roughly 0.85 and 9 billion PBMCs.

What the study reported, not specific to this receptor: Pairwise subsampling led to the expectation that sequencing depth would affect the degree of clonotype sharing among donors. Sharing across a few donors was observed for approximately 4.6% of naive CD4, less than 4% of naive CD8, 2% to 2.5% of memory CD4, and approximately 0.41% of memory CD8 clonotypes. The genetic and exposure-history diversity represented was limited by the small number of donors. Incomplete sequencing was indicated by rarefaction of sorted-subset datasets, despite the large sequencing depth. Compared with non-shared clonotypes, the clonotypes found in all four sorted-subset donors had higher generation probabilities. Larger estimated clonotype richness was generally found for naive subsets than for memory subsets. Sampling was restricted to blood, and TCR repertoires in tissues likely differ from the TCR repertoires found in blood.

CD8 naive samples were obtained by positive selection for CCR7 among CD45RO-negative cells, yielding a CD45RA+CCR7+ population from which TemRA cells were excluded. The donors were healthy, HIV-negative adults who had no recently reported acute infections or vaccinations. All donors were Caucasian adults living in Nashville, Tennessee, USA. Blood was obtained by leukapheresis, after which PBMCs were separated by Ficoll-Histopaque density gradient centrifugation and cryopreserved in liquid nitrogen vapor phase. Purity and quantity of every magnetically sorted T cell population were checked by analytical flow cytometry. Genomic DNA was isolated from each sorted fraction and quantified by UV absorbance on a Nanodrop 2000c. Details on this clone: Its specific antigen is unknown. The sample holds no much larger clone one base away, and base qualities are not on file.

V is pared back by 6 bases and J by 1 base, with 7 bases lying between the germline termini. Including the terminal cysteine and phenylalanine, the CDR3 comprises 13 residues. Only the CDR3 DNA is retained, 39 bases long and in frame from the first base. The germline V gene sets CDR1 to ENHRY and CDR2 to SYGVKD. TCR CDR3 regions were amplified from genomic DNA by multiplex PCR using the deep immunoSEQ assay. Extracted genomic DNA from each cell subset was spread evenly across all wells of several immunoSEQ 96-well plates, with each plate serving as a replicate. For sorted subsets, approximately 200 ng of genomic DNA, equivalent to some 33,000 T cell genomes, went into each replicate PCR. Purified libraries were quantified with a Qubit 3.0 fluorometer, sized on a Bioanalyzer 2100, and re-quantified with the KAPA Library Quantification kit. Each immunoSEQ 96-well plate was sequenced on its own single-read 150-cycle Illumina NextSeq 550 flow cell. Regarding the original processing steps: Because the immunoSEQ output included only junctional sequences and no quality scores, the filtering could not be the same as the filtering used for full-length reads. Sequences were annotated with PyIR, a Python wrapper for IgBLAST v1.9, and V/J genes and CDR3 were assigned using IMGT germline references. Reads were removed for weak V/J assignments (E-value above 1e-6), missing CDR3, stop codons, out-of-frame junctions, or ambiguous translated residues. V3J clonotypes were defined by identical inferred V gene, J gene, and CDR3 amino acid sequence. To compute the percentage overlap between repertoires, the number of shared unique clonotypes was divided by the size of the smaller repertoire. RTK rarefaction, the Chao1 estimator, and Recon v2.1 estimates of unobserved clonotypes were used to assess repertoire richness. For all TCRbeta clonotypes obtained by the gDNA method from a handful of donors, generation probabilities were computed with OLGA. This immuneACCESS table, as held by TCRdb, lists in-frame sequences with V and J called but not all clones. Of the missing ones, under half trace to an unresolved V gene in checked studies; the others have no known cause. V and J calls and clone size are those listed in that table; D and trimming were worked out from the DNA. The sample table shows about 800,000 clones, and around 96% are seen once. The ten largest clones add up to about 0.25% of the sample.

Input material: naive CD8+ T cells sorted from blood. This specimen's cell subset or site label, per the study, means: CD45RA+CCR7+. The source of this sequence is a man younger than 45 in good health. The rearrangement combines TRBV10-3 with TRBJ2-1; too little of a D gene remains to name it. The CDR3 corresponds to CAIRRLSYNEQFF. In nucleotide form, the sequence is TGTGCCATCAGGCGGTTATCCTACAATGAGCAGTTCTTC.